This TCR beta chain was captured by sequencing in a study of CD8 T cells in Susac syndrome. Study findings and constraints: As the study acknowledged, the number of individuals in its TCR sequencing and HLA analysis was relatively small.

On this clonotype: Its antigen is not known.

Germline loops: CDR1 SGHDT, CDR2 YYEEEE. The CDR3 spans 15 residues. Trimming left V 0 bases short and J 2 bases short, with 10 bases between. An amount of RNA that ranged from 0.5 to 1 ug was reverse transcribed with random hexamers. The CDR3 of TCR beta was amplified by immunoSEQ multiplex PCR across 54 Vbeta and 13 Jbeta. TCRdb re-called the immunoSEQ multiplex PCR reads with MiXCR, one entry per CDR3 protein. The data contain roughly 47,000 distinct CDR3 sequences, around 92% of them singletons. TCR beta sequencing covered blood CD8+ and CD4+ T cells. CD8+ and CD4+ T cells were negatively isolated; TEMRA cells were FACS-enriched.

The receptor's source is a human donor in good health. V and J are TRBV5-6 and TRBJ2-3; perhaps TRBD2 as D (5 bases). Sequencing was done on a sample of CD8+ T cells from PBMCs. The CDR3 spells CASSLEGGPTDTQYF. The DNA of the CDR3 is TGTGCCAGCAGCTTGGAAGGAGGACCCACAGATACGCAGTATTTT.